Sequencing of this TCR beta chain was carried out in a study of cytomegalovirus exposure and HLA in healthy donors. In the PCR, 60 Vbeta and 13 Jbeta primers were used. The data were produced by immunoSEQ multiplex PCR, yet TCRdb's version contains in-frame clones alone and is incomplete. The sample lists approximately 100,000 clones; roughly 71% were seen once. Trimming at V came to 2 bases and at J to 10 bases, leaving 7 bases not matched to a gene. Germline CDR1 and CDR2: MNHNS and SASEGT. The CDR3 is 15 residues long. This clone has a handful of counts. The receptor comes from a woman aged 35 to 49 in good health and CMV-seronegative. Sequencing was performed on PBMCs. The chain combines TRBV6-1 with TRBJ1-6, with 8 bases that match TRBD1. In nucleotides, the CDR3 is TGTGCCAGCAGTGAACAACCACAGGGGGAGTCACCCCTCCACTTT. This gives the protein CASSEQPQGESPLHF.